These 3 T cell receptor beta chains originate from one sample sequenced in a study of blood T cell repertoires in COVID-19. Some clones are missing from TCRdb's copy, which holds only in-frame ones; the method was immunoSEQ multiplex PCR. The repertoire consists of about 440,000 clones, with around nine tenths occurring once and the leading ten covering roughly 4%. Sequenced material: peripheral blood. The receptors originated from a woman in her 30s with acute or convalescent COVID-19.

The sample holds a few counts of this clone. The chain carries TRBV3-1 (or the pseudogene TRBV3-2) and TRBJ2-7, with 8 nucleotides matching TRBD2. The length of the CDR3 is 19 residues. With V trimmed by 3 bases and J by 2 bases, 18 bases remained unmatched. The germline V gene encodes CDR1 LGHDT and CDR2 YNNKEL (reference sequence). CDR3 DNA: TGTGCCAGCAGCCAGGCGGCCGGGGGGGAGAAAAACCTCCCCTACGAGCAGTACTTC. Translating gives CASSQAAGGEKNLPYEQYF.

The V call is TRBV21-1, the J call TRBJ2-1; the D call in the table, TRBD2, was not verified against the DNA. TRBV21-1 corresponds to a pseudogene. The CDR3 sequence is 15 residues long. CDR3 coding DNA: TGTGCCAGCAGCCCAGCGGGGGGGCTAAGGGAAGAGCAGTTCTTC. Amino acids: CASSPAGGLREEQFF.

V and J are TRBV3-1 (or the pseudogene TRBV3-2) and TRBJ2-5, with D possibly matching TRBD1 (6 bases). CDR1 LGHDT and CDR2 YNNKEL come from the germline V gene (reference sequence). V lost 3 bases to trimming and J lost 5 bases, with 16 bases between them. This CDR3 is 15 amino acids long. The CDR3 here is CASSQRAGVSETQYF. The CDR3 DNA sequence: TGTGCCAGCAGCCAGCGAGCAGGGGTGAGCGAGACCCAGTACTTC.